This record concerns one T cell receptor (beta chain) sequence. V shed 5 bases and J shed 5 bases, with 15 bases lying between them. This CDR3 region has 15 residues. TCRdb called the 5' RACE reads again in MiXCR, with one record for every CDR3 protein. The top ten clones hold 12% to 15% of a sample with more than 8,000 distinct CDR3 sequences, under 25% of them seen once. The entry originates in a study of neurological immune-mediated disorders. The receptor was isolated from a woman between 40 and 50 years old with multiple sclerosis. The sequenced sample consisted of CD8+ T cells from blood. This sequence joins TRBV12-3 or TRBV12-4 and TRBJ2-2; D is unresolved. CDR3 region: CASSPMTLFTGELFF. The CDR3 DNA follows: TGTGCCAGCAGTCCAATGACACTTTTTACCGGGGAGCTGTTTTTT.